Sequencing of this T cell receptor (beta chain) was carried out in a study of cytotoxic CD8 clonotypes in ibrutinib-treated CLL. General study findings and limits: Contraction or stability on treatment characterized the public clonotypes, which were uncommon.

The CDR3 totals 19 residues. Germline V lookup: CDR1 GTSNPN, CDR2 SVGIG (reference sequence). The J segment lost 2 bases and the V segment lost 0 bases, leaving 16 bases of the junction unmatched. Points on this clone: Its antigen is unidentified.

Target depth was 1 in 200,000 to 1 in 1 million T cells, about 10x per clonotype. Some clones are missing from TCRdb's copy, which holds only in-frame ones; the method was immunoSEQ multiplex PCR. Here the sample spans some 200,000 clones, about two thirds being singletons. This sample comprised PBMCs, obtained after 24 months of ibrutinib treatment. The receptor was derived from a human donor with chronic lymphocytic leukemia. The chain uses TRBV30 and TRBJ2-7, with 10 bases matching TRBD2. DNA for the CDR3: TGTGCCTGGAGTGTACGATGGACACTAGCGGGACGGTATACCTACGAGCAGTACTTC. Its protein is CAWSVRWTLAGRYTYEQYF. The entire variable domain, with the rest obtained from reference TRBV30 and TRBJ2-7, is as follows: SQTIHQWPATLVQPVGSPLSLECTVEGTSNPNLYWYRQAAGRGLQLLFYSVGIGQISSEVPQNLSASRPQDRQFILSSKKLLLSDSGFYLCAWSVRWTLAGRYTYEQYFGPGTRLTVT.